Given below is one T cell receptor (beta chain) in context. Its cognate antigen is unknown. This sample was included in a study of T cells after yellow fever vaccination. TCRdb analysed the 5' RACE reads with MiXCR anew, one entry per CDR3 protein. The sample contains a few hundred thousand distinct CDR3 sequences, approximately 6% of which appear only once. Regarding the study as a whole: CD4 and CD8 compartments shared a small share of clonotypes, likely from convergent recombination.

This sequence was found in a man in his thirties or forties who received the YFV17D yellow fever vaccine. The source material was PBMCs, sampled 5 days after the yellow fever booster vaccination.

CDR3 sequence (DNA): TGTGCCAGCAGTTGGGGGACAGGGGAGAACACCGGGGAGCTGTTTTTT. Encoded protein: CASSWGTGENTGELFF. The rearrangement links TRBV12-3 or TRBV12-4 to TRBJ2-2; 10 bases match TRBD1. V was pared by 4 bases and J by 1 base, with 3 bases of the junction left unmatched. The length of the CDR3 is 16 residues.